This T cell receptor beta chain is drawn from a study of T-cell reconstitution after alpha-beta-depleted transplantation in children. Study conclusions and caveats: Reportedly, only several hundred clones from non-depleted graft cells drove alpha-beta T-cell counts at about two months. Where some patients showed high TCRbeta diversity at day 60, it came from recipient T cells and thymic progenitors that had survived.

The CDR3 runs 14 residues. The J segment lost 7 bases and the V segment lost 1 base, leaving 5 bases of the junction unmatched. Germline V gene lookup returns CDR1 SGHVS and CDR2 FNYEAQ. The library targeted TCRbeta and was prepared with unique molecular identifiers. A single record per CDR3 protein comes from TCRdb applying MiXCR to the PCR reads. The repertoire holds about a million distinct CDR3 sequences, with about 29% as singletons. Notes on this clonotype: Its matching antigen is unknown.

Material: PBMCs, mostly from graft donor cells, obtained 360 days after TCRalphabeta/CD19-depleted stem cell transplant. This receptor was obtained from a boy less than two years old who had a stem cell transplant for SCID, so the T cells may come from the graft donor. The rearrangement uses TRBV7-6 and TRBJ2-7; 9 bases are shared with TRBD1. The CDR3 nucleotides read TGTGCCAGCAGCTTAGTCGGGACAGGGAAAGAGCAGTACTTC. This sequence encodes CASSLVGTGKEQYF.